This TCR beta chain is drawn from a study of OX40 agonist ivuxolimab in advanced cancers. Across the study: The eligibility criteria allowed prior anti-PD-1, anti-PD-L1 or anti-CTLA-4 therapy, and about 40% had some.

Here immunoSEQ multiplex PCR was the method, and the copy in TCRdb shows in-frame clones only, minus some. The sample lists about 94,000 clones; roughly 94% were seen once. The specimen was CD4+ or CD8+ T cells sorted from blood, collected in a trial of the OX40 agonist ivuxolimab. The receptor was derived from an adult with an advanced solid tumor such as melanoma, head and neck, liver or kidney cancer.

The CDR3 bases are TGTGCCAGCAACAGACCGGGGACGTATGGAGAGACCCAGTACTTC. Protein product: CASNRPGTYGETQYF. The gene calls are TRBV7-9 and TRBJ2-5; D is possibly TRBD1 or TRBD2 (5 bases each). V was trimmed by 7 bases and J by 4 bases, leaving 19 bases between them. The CDR3 is 15 residues long. CDR1 SEHNR and CDR2 FQNEAQ come from the germline V gene (reference sequence).